This T cell receptor beta chain was sequenced during a study of blood T cell repertoires in COVID-19. Study as a whole: Researchers got acute and convalescent COVID-19 samples from the United States, Italy and Spain.

The protocol was immunoSEQ multiplex PCR, while the TCRdb copy is restricted to in-frame clones and leaves out a portion. In the table there are approximately 44,000 clones, about nine tenths of which are singletons. V shed 5 bases and J shed 7 bases, with 18 bases lying between them. Germline loops: CDR1 SGHDT, CDR2 YYEEEE. This CDR3 has 14 residues. The sample comprised peripheral blood. The TCR comes from a woman of 80 years or more with acute or convalescent COVID-19. The rearrangement uses TRBV5-6 and TRBJ1-2; D is possibly TRBD1 (6 bases). The CDR3 protein is CASRSRDRFGGYTF. The CDR3 DNA follows: TGTGCCAGCAGGTCTCGAGACAGGTTCGGTGGCTACACCTTC.